Below are 24 T cell receptor beta chains sequenced from a single sample in a study of graft-versus-host responses after intestinal transplantation. Profiled with immunoSEQ multiplex PCR; TCRdb holds only in-frame clones, not every one. Among roughly 50,000 clones listed, around 90% were seen once. Antigen specificity for these receptors is unknown. Sequences were derived from unstimulated CD4+ T cells sorted from spleen or lymph node cells, sampled before transplant. These receptors all come from a human donor who was the organ donor for an intestinal transplant.

The chain is built from TRBV5-1 and TRBJ1-5; 7 bases agree with TRBD1. V shed 4 bases and J 2 bases; nucleotides not matched to a gene: 3. From germline, CDR1 is SGHRS and CDR2 YFSETQ. The CDR3 is made up of 14 amino acids. The CDR3 here is CASSPTGGNQPQHF. The CDR3 nucleotides are TGCGCCAGCAGCCCCACAGGGGGCAATCAGCCCCAGCATTTT. Combining the CDR3 with reference TRBV5-1 and TRBJ1-5 gives the whole variable domain KAGVTQTPRYLIKTRGQQVTLSCSPISGHRSVSWYQQTPGQGLQFLFEYFSETQRNKGNFPGRFSGRQFSNSRSEMNVSTLELGDSALYLCASSPTGGNQPQHFGDGTRLSIL.

The chain combines TRBV7-3 with TRBJ2-7; no definite D call. The CDR3 runs to 13 residues. Trimming left V 4 bases short and J 6 bases short, with 13 bases between. Germline V CDR1 and CDR2: SGHTA, FQGTGA. As DNA, the CDR3 is TGTGCCAGCAGCTCAGAACTACGAAGCGAGCAGTACTTC. Amino acids: CASSSELRSEQYF.

The chain carries TRBV5-8 and TRBJ1-2, with no clear D. Germline V gene sequence: CDR1 SGHTS, CDR2 YDEGEE. CDR3 length equals 12 residues. The ends were cut back, 2 bases at V and 4 bases at J, with 6 bases in the middle. The CDR3 nucleotides are TGTGCCAGCAGCTTAAGCGCCTATGGCTACACCTTC. Translating it yields CASSLSAYGYTF. Full variable domain (rest looked up from reference TRBV5-8 and TRBJ1-2): EAGVTQSPTHLIKTRGQQATLRCSPISGHTSVYWYQQALGLGLQFLLWYDEGEERNRGNFPPRFSGRQFPNYSSELNVNALELEDSALYLCASSLSAYGYTFGSGTRLTVV.

V is TRBV19 and J is TRBJ1-3; D uncertain. Germline CDR1 is LNHDA and CDR2 is SQIVND (reference sequence). This CDR3 has 16 amino acids. The V and J ends lost 4 bases and 4 bases respectively, with 17 bases between them. In DNA, the CDR3 is TGTGCCAGTAGTAGGTGGATAGAGGGAGCCGGAAACACCATATATTTT. It codes for CASSRWIEGAGNTIYF.

V and J are TRBV27 and TRBJ2-7, with 9 bases fitting TRBD1. From germline, CDR1 is MNHEY and CDR2 SMNVEV (reference sequence). The CDR3 extends over 14 amino acids. Germline trimming cut 2 bases from V and 5 bases from J; bases unmatched to any gene: 4. The CDR3 protein is CASSLGTGFHEQYF. DNA of the CDR3: TGTGCCAGCAGTTTAGGGACAGGGTTCCACGAGCAGTACTTC.

V gene TRBV7-9 combines with J gene TRBJ1-5; TRBD1 might be the D (5 bases). Trimming left V 1 base short and J 0 bases short, with 7 bases between. The germline V gene encodes CDR1 SEHNR and CDR2 FQNEAQ (reference sequence). This CDR3 contains 15 residues. CDR3 region: CASSLGDSSNQPQHF. The CDR3 region has the DNA TGTGCCAGCAGCTTAGGTGACAGTAGCAATCAGCCCCAGCATTTT.

The rearrangement uses TRBV27 and TRBJ2-7; D may be TRBD1 (6 bases). From germline, CDR1 is MNHEY and CDR2 SMNVEV (reference sequence). V lost 3 bases, J lost 3 bases, and 24 bases lay in between. The CDR3 totals 18 residues. CDR3 protein: CASSLGSRGRFLNYEQYF. CDR3 DNA sequence: TGTGCCAGCAGTTTGGGTTCCAGGGGTCGGTTCTTAAACTACGAGCAGTACTTC.

The sample holds one count of this clone. This sequence joins TRBV10-3 and TRBJ2-3; 7 bases fit TRBD2. V lost 5 bases to trimming and J lost 1 base; unmatched junction nucleotides: 3. CDR3 length equals 14 residues. Germline V gene data show CDR1 as ENHRY and CDR2 as SYGVKD. The CDR3 here is CAISREEGTDTQYF. The CDR3, as DNA: TGTGCCATCAGTCGGGAGGAAGGCACAGATACGCAGTATTTT.

The chain joins TRBV4-2 to TRBJ2-1, with TRBD2 identical over 9 bases. The J segment lost 7 bases and the V segment lost 0 bases, leaving 10 bases of the junction unmatched. Germline-derived CDR1 and CDR2 are LGHNA and YNFKEQ. The CDR3 is made up of 17 amino acids. The DNA for the CDR3 is TGTGCCAGCAGCCAAGATCCAGCGGGAGGAGACAAGAATGAGCAGTTCTTC. This sequence encodes CASSQDPAGGDKNEQFF.

This clone is a singleton in its sample. This chain connects TRBV6-5 to TRBJ1-5; D gene uncertain. Trimming cost V 7 bases and J 4 bases, with 14 bases left between them. CDR1 is MNHEY, CDR2 SVGAGI, per germline. The CDR3 is 14 residues long. The DNA for the CDR3 is TGTGCCAGCAATCAGCGGGCATCTAATCAGCCCCAGCATTTT. Its protein product is CASNQRASNQPQHF.

J is TRBJ2-2 and V is TRBV6-6, with a possible D match to TRBD2 (6 bases). The ends were cut back, 5 bases at V and 1 base at J, with 11 bases in the middle. CDR1 and CDR2 from the germline V gene are MNHNY and SVGAGI (reference sequence). This CDR3 has 15 amino acids. The CDR3 reads CASSPSGRNTGELFF. The CDR3 DNA follows: TGTGCCAGCAGTCCCAGCGGGCGGAACACCGGGGAGCTGTTTTTT.

The rearrangement links TRBV6-5 to TRBJ1-5; the match to TRBD1 covers 7 bases. V lost 5 bases, J lost 5 bases, and 6 bases stayed unmatched. Germline values: CDR1 MNHEY, CDR2 SVGAGI. There are 14 residues in the CDR3. CDR3 coding DNA: TGTGCCAGCAGTGCAGGGACAGATTATCAGCCCCAGCATTTT. Residues: CASSAGTDYQPQHF.

The CDR3 protein is CASSLVRDYGYTF. The DNA of the CDR3 is TGTGCCAGCAGCTTGGTCAGGGACTATGGCTACACCTTC. The V call is TRBV5-4, the J call TRBJ1-2; tentatively, D is TRBD1 (5 bases). In germline, CDR1 is SGHNT, CDR2 YYREEE (reference sequence). V was clipped by 0 bases and J by 3 bases, with 6 bases between them. This CDR3 has 13 residues.

The V call is TRBV15, the J call TRBJ1-1; D might be TRBD1 (6 bases). The CDR3 loop spans 15 amino acids. CDR1 and CDR2 from the germline V gene are LNHNV and YYDKDF (reference sequence). Between the trimmed V and J ends, which lost 1 base and 1 base, there was a span of 10 bases. CDR3 nucleotides: TGTGCCACCAGCAGAGTATCGACAGGGAACACTGAAGCTTTCTTT. It translates to CATSRVSTGNTEAFF.

This chain links TRBV19 with TRBJ2-7; 12 nucleotides line up with TRBD2. J gave up 2 bases and V 5 bases, and 4 bases lay outside the gene matches. This CDR3 comprises 15 residues. Germline V lookup: CDR1 LNHDA, CDR2 SQIVND (reference sequence). CDR3 coding DNA: TGTGCCAGTAGTGCCTCTAGCGGGAGGGCCTACGAGCAGTACTTC. This gives the protein CASSASSGRAYEQYF.

The V and J genes are TRBV7-9 and TRBJ2-3; the match to TRBD2 covers 9 bases. CDR3 length: 16 amino acids. The germline V gene has CDR1 SEHNR and CDR2 FQNEAQ (reference sequence). V trimming: 1 base; J trimming: 0 bases; junction bases outside the gene matches: 2. The CDR3 DNA is TGTGCCAGCAGCTTAGGAAGCGGGGGGAGCACAGATACGCAGTATTTT. The encoded protein is CASSLGSGGSTDTQYF. Based on the CDR3 plus reference TRBV7-9 and TRBJ2-3, the full variable domain is DTGVSQNPRHKITKRGQNVTFRCDPISEHNRLYWYRQTLGQGPEFLTYFQNEAQLEKSRLLSDRFSAERPKGSFSTLEIQRTEQGDSAMYLCASSLGSGGSTDTQYFGPGTRLTVL.

The J gene is TRBJ2-5, the V gene TRBV29-1, with 8 bases fitting TRBD1. V lost 2 bases, J lost 4 bases, and 3 bases stayed unmatched. Germline-derived CDR1 and CDR2 are SQVTM and ANQGSEA. CDR3 length: 13 residues. The CDR3 here is CSVETGGTETQYF. CDR3 DNA: TGCAGCGTTGAAACAGGGGGGACAGAGACCCAGTACTTC. Drawing the rest from reference TRBV29-1 and TRBJ2-5, the complete variable domain is SAVISQKPSRDICQRGTSLTIQCQVDSQVTMMFWYRQQPGQSLTLIATANQGSEATYESGFVIDKFPISRPNLTFSTLTVSNMSPEDSSIYLCSVETGGTETQYFGPGTRLLVL.

The chain combines TRBV7-6 with TRBJ2-2, with D perhaps given as TRBD1 or TRBD2 (5 bases each). There are 16 residues in the CDR3. V shed 6 bases and J shed 6 bases, with 20 bases lying between them. Germline-derived CDR1 and CDR2 are SGHVS and FNYEAQ. CDR3 residues: CASSVRDPGTSGELFF. CDR3 bases: TGTGCCAGCAGTGTCCGGGATCCGGGGACCTCCGGGGAGCTGTTTTTT.

The V call is TRBV28, the J call TRBJ1-2; a possible D gene is TRBD1 (6 bases). V was pared by 2 bases and J by 7 bases, with 14 bases between. The CDR3 is made up of 14 amino acids. CDR1 is MDHEN, CDR2 SYDVKM, per germline. CDR3 coding DNA: TGTGCCAGCAGTTTAATACAGGGAGGGAGTGGCTACACCTTC. Amino acids: CASSLIQGGSGYTF.

Here the CDR3 reads CASRRDKGSNQPQHF. The CDR3 nucleotides read TGTGCCAGCAGAAGGGACAAGGGTAGCAATCAGCCCCAGCATTTT. The V gene is TRBV6-6, the J gene TRBJ1-5, with D possibly matching TRBD1 (6 bases). Germline V gene data show CDR1 as MNHNY and CDR2 as SVGAGI (reference sequence). The CDR3 is made up of 15 amino acids. V was trimmed by 6 bases and J by 0 bases, leaving 12 bases between them.

CDR3 protein: CASSLQRDSYEQYF. The CDR3 DNA sequence: TGCGCCAGCAGCCTCCAGCGGGACTCCTACGAGCAGTACTTC. J is TRBJ2-7 and V is TRBV4-3, with 7 bases that match TRBD2. With 4 bases clipped from V and 0 bases from J, the junction kept 3 bases outside the gene matches. In germline, CDR1 is LGHNA, CDR2 YSLEER. The CDR3 runs 14 residues.

This clone was observed a single time. This sequence joins TRBV25-1 and TRBJ2-2, with 7 bases lining up with TRBD2. The CDR3 has 16 residues. Germline V gene lookup returns CDR1 MGHDK and CDR2 SYGVNS. V shed 4 bases and J 6 bases; nucleotides not matched to a gene: 11. This CDR3 is CASSGGGESGPGELFF. The CDR3, as DNA: TGTGCCAGCAGTGGGGGAGGGGAATCGGGGCCCGGGGAGCTGTTTTTT.

The chain couples TRBV11-2 to TRBJ2-3, with 10 positions matching TRBD2. There are 17 residues in the CDR3. In germline, CDR1 is SGHAT, CDR2 FQNNGV. After removal of 0 bases from V and 7 bases from J, the junction contained 10 bases not matched to a gene. The CDR3 is CASSLDPPGLATNTQYF. The CDR3 DNA follows: TGTGCCAGCAGCTTAGATCCTCCGGGACTAGCGACCAATACGCAGTATTTT.

This chain connects TRBV27 to TRBJ2-5, with a possible D match to TRBD2 (6 bases). The end of the DNA fits TRBJ2-7 better, so the J call may be wrong. CDR3 length equals 14 residues. Germline CDR1 and CDR2: MNHEY and SMNVEV (reference sequence). The CDR3 nucleotides read TGTGCCAGCAGTTTATCGTGGACTACCTACGAGCAGTACTTC. Translating gives CASSLSWTTYEQYF.